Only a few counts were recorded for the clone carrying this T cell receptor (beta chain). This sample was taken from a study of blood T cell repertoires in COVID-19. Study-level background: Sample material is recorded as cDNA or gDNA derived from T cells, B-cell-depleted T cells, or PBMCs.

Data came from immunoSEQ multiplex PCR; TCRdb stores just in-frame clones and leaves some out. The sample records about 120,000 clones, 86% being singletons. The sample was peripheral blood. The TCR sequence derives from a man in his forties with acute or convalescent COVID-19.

The CDR3 spells CASSSDRGRGYTF. The CDR3, as DNA: TGTGCCAGCAGCTCTGACAGGGGACGTGGCTACACCTTC. The V call is TRBV5-6, the J call TRBJ1-2; 8 positions match TRBD1. The germline V gene encodes CDR1 SGHDT and CDR2 YYEEEE. The V and J ends lost 3 bases and 7 bases, in that order; junction bases with no gene match: 5. This CDR3 is 13 amino acids long. Full variable domain (rest looked up from reference TRBV5-6 and TRBJ1-2): DAGVTQSPTHLIKTRGQQVTLRCSPKSGHDTVSWYQQALGQGPQFIFQYYEEEERQRGNFPDRFSGHQFPNYSSELNVNALLLGDSALYLCASSSDRGRGYTFGSGTRLTVV.